Following are 23 T cell receptor beta chains from one sample sequenced in a study of blood T cell repertoires in COVID-19. Sequencing was performed with immunoSEQ multiplex PCR; in TCRdb, only in-frame clones are kept and a portion is missing. The top ten clones hold about two fifths of a sample with fewer than 75,000 clones, around four fifths of them seen once. The specimen was peripheral blood. These receptors were obtained from a human donor in a cohort sampled during active COVID-19.

The genes are TRBV4-2 and TRBJ2-7; D ambiguous. The CDR3 runs to 14 residues. V was trimmed by 1 base and J by 1 base, leaving 8 bases between them. CDR1 LGHNA and CDR2 YNFKEQ come from the germline V gene. In DNA, the CDR3 is TGTGCCAGCAGCCAAGGATCCGGGTCCTACGAGCAGTACTTC. Its protein product is CASSQGSGSYEQYF.

This clone was seen once. This chain links TRBV21-1 with TRBJ1-1; TRBD1, as called in the table, went unchecked against the DNA. TRBV21-1 is given as a pseudogene. This CDR3 is built from 18 residues. CDR3 sequence (DNA): TGTGCCAGCAGCGGACCCGGGACAGGGGGCGATGAGGGAACTGAAGCTTTCTTT. Amino acid sequence: CASSGPGTGGDEGTEAFF.

The chain links TRBV2 to TRBJ2-5; 9 bases align to TRBD2. The CDR3 is 16 amino acids. Germline V CDR1 and CDR2: SNHLY, FYNNEI. V was pared by 5 bases and J by 4 bases, with 11 bases of the junction left unmatched. CDR3 coding DNA: TGTGCCAGCAGTCAAGGGTTGGCGGGGGGGCGAGAGACCCAGTACTTC. This translates into CASSQGLAGGRETQYF.

V is TRBV6-2 or TRBV6-3 and J is TRBJ2-3, with D maybe TRBD2 (6 bases). V lost 2 bases and J 3 bases, leaving 18 bases between the germline ends. The CDR3 contains 17 residues. Germline CDR1 and CDR2: MNHEY and SVGEGT. The DNA of the CDR3 is TGTGCCAGCAGTTACACCCCCGGGCGGGGTACTACAGATACGCAGTATTTT. This translates into CASSYTPGRGTTDTQYF.

This chain uses TRBV5-4 with TRBJ2-7; 7 nucleotides line up with TRBD2. The CDR3 runs to 15 residues. After removal of 6 bases from V and 0 bases from J, the junction contained 9 bases not matched to a gene. The germline CDR1 and CDR2 sequences are SGHNT and YYREEE (reference sequence). CDR3 nucleotide sequence: TGTGCCAGCACCTCCGGCGGGGGAAGCTCCTACGAGCAGTACTTC. Its protein product is CASTSGGGSSYEQYF.

V and J are TRBV7-2 and TRBJ2-7, with a weak D call TRBD1 (5 bases). The CDR3 totals 13 residues. Germline-derived CDR1 and CDR2 are SGHTA and FQGNSA. V lost 0 bases and J lost 7, with 10 bases in between. CDR3 bases: TGTGCCAGCAGCTTAGCGGGGCTCCATGAGCAGTACTTC. It codes for CASSLAGLHEQYF.

This clone has a handful of counts. The V call is TRBV5-4, the J call TRBJ2-3, with 11 bases that match TRBD1. The trim removed 4 bases at V and 7 bases at J, leaving 8 bases unmatched. CDR1 and CDR2 from the germline V gene are SGHNT and YYREEE (reference sequence). The CDR3 covers 15 residues. CDR3 nucleotide sequence: TGTGCCAGCAGCCAGGGACAGGGGGTAGTGTATACGCAGTATTTT. Its translation: CASSQGQGVVYTQYF.

The chain recombines TRBV5-1 with TRBJ2-1; 11 bases map to TRBD2. The ends lost 0 bases at V and 10 bases at J; junction bases unmatched: 3. The length of the CDR3 is 14 residues. Per the germline V gene, CDR1 is SGHRS and CDR2 is YFSETQ. The CDR3 sequence: CASSLDASGGEQFF. Written as DNA, the CDR3 is TGCGCCAGCAGCTTGGATGCTAGCGGGGGGGAGCAGTTCTTC.

This clone was seen more than once but under ten times. The chain uses TRBV7-9 and TRBJ1-4; D gene uncertain. Trimming stripped 0 bases from V and 13 bases from J, with 15 bases between. Germline CDR1 reads SEHNR; CDR2 reads FQNEAQ (reference sequence). The CDR3 runs 14 residues. CDR3 nucleotide sequence: TGTGCCAGCAGCTTAGCAGGAATCAAGGGAGGACTGTTTTTT. It specifies CASSLAGIKGGLFF.

The V gene is TRBV28, the J gene TRBJ2-3; 16 bases align to TRBD2. Germline CDR1 and CDR2: MDHEN and SYDVKM. This CDR3 has 19 amino acids. V gave up 7 bases and J gave up 7 bases; unmatched junction bases: 17. The DNA for the CDR3 is TGTGCCAGCACCTCAATTGCCGGGACTAGCGGGGGGGCCATAAATACGCAGTATTTT. Residues: CASTSIAGTSGGAINTQYF.

The CDR3 coding sequence is TGTGCCAGCAGCTCAAGGACTAGCGGGGGGATCTACGAGCAGTACTTC. Translated: CASSSRTSGGIYEQYF. This sequence joins TRBV7-8 and TRBJ2-7; TRBD2 matches at 14 bases. The CDR3 is 16 residues long. V dropped 4 bases and J dropped 3; count of bases not matched to a gene: 5. CDR1 SGHVS and CDR2 FQNEAQ come from the germline V gene.

V is TRBV11-3 and J is TRBJ2-1; TRBD2 matches 11 bases. V lost 5 bases to trimming and J lost 9 bases; unmatched junction nucleotides: 9. Per the germline V gene, CDR1 is SGHNT and CDR2 is YENEEA. This CDR3 has 15 amino acids. CDR3 protein: CASSQGLAGYGEQFF. CDR3 in DNA: TGTGCCAGCAGCCAAGGACTAGCGGGCTACGGTGAGCAGTTCTTC.

The J gene is TRBJ2-2, the V gene TRBV30; 7 nucleotides match TRBD1. This CDR3 spans 15 amino acids. The trim removed 4 bases at V and 5 bases at J, leaving 10 bases unmatched. Germline CDR1 and CDR2: GTSNPN and SVGIG (reference sequence). CDR3 residues: CAWKGPGTETGELFF. In DNA form, the CDR3 reads TGTGCCTGGAAAGGCCCCGGGACAGAGACCGGGGAGCTGTTTTTT.

The J gene is TRBJ2-1, the V gene TRBV7-3; D ambiguous. This CDR3 is built from 15 residues. V was shortened by 2 bases and J by 0 bases, with 8 bases between the two germline ends. Germline-derived CDR1 and CDR2 are SGHTA and FQGTGA. The CDR3 DNA sequence: TGTGCCAGCAGCTTATTAAGGAGCTCCTACAATGAGCAGTTCTTC. The encoded protein is CASSLLRSSYNEQFF.

The CDR3 protein is CASSSDRVGQPQHF. The CDR3 region has the DNA TGTGCCAGCAGCTCGGACAGGGTCGGACAGCCCCAGCATTTT. The chain has TRBV6-2 or TRBV6-3 and TRBJ1-5, with 8 bases lining up with TRBD1. The CDR3 contains 14 residues. CDR1 and CDR2 (germline): MNHEY, SVGEGT. The V and J ends lost 6 bases and 7 bases, in that order; junction bases with no gene match: 8.

CDR3 region: CAWRPPGQRYTF. The CDR3 coding sequence is TGTGCCTGGAGGCCGCCGGGACAGAGATACACCTTC. The chain employs TRBV30 and TRBJ1-2; 7 bases map to TRBD1. Trimming at V came to 3 bases and at J to 11 bases, leaving 9 bases not matched to a gene. The germline CDR1 and CDR2 sequences are GTSNPN and SVGIG (reference sequence). The CDR3 contains 12 residues. The variable domain in full, completed from reference TRBV30 and TRBJ1-2, reads SQTIHQWPATLVQPVGSPLSLECTVEGTSNPNLYWYRQAAGRGLQLLFYSVGIGQISSEVPQNLSASRPQDRQFILSSKKLLLSDSGFYLCAWRPPGQRYTFGSGTRLTVV.

The chain combines TRBV27 with TRBJ1-6, with 10 bases fitting TRBD1. The CDR3 loop spans 15 amino acids. The germline CDR1 and CDR2 sequences are MNHEY and SMNVEV (reference sequence). The V gene end was trimmed by 3 bases and the J gene end by 9 bases; junction bases not matched to a gene: 5. CDR3 coding DNA: TGTGCCAGCAGTTTGGCCGGGACAGGGGCTTCACCCCTCCACTTT. Its translation is CASSLAGTGASPLHF.

This clone was seen only once. The chain couples TRBV7-3 to TRBJ2-7; 14 nucleotides align to TRBD2. The CDR3 is made up of 16 amino acids. Per the germline V gene, CDR1 is SGHTA and CDR2 is FQGTGA. V trimming: 0 bases; J trimming: 6 bases; junction bases outside the gene matches: 4. The CDR3 DNA sequence: TGTGCCAGCAGCTTAACCGGACTAGCGGGGGGAGGCGAGCAGTACTTC. Translating gives CASSLTGLAGGGEQYF.

The genes are TRBV11-1 and TRBJ2-7; no clear D gene. The CDR3 runs 14 residues. The germline V and J ends were trimmed by 3 bases and 0 bases, with 9 bases remaining between them. In germline, CDR1 is SGHAT, CDR2 FQDESV (reference sequence). The CDR3 spells CASSFGGDSYEQYF. The CDR3 coding sequence is TGTGCCAGCAGCTTTGGCGGCGACTCCTACGAGCAGTACTTC.

The chain combines TRBV5-1 with TRBJ1-1; 7 bases match TRBD1. This CDR3 contains 16 residues. Looked up from germline, CDR1 is SGHRS and CDR2 is YFSETQ. Trimming at V came to 1 base and at J to 4 bases, leaving 10 bases not matched to a gene. The CDR3 DNA is TGCGCCAGCAGCTTGAGAGTATCAGGGGGGAGCACTGAAGCTTTCTTT. This translates into CASSLRVSGGSTEAFF.

V is TRBV7-7 and J is TRBJ2-6; TRBD1 agrees at 7 bases. With 10 bases clipped from V and 7 bases from J, the junction kept 7 bases outside the gene matches. The CDR3 length is 13 residues. CDR1 SSHAT and CDR2 FNYEAQ come from the germline V gene (reference sequence). CDR3 sequence reads: CAILQGSANVLTF. The DNA for the CDR3 is TGTGCCATCCTACAGGGGAGCGCCAACGTCCTGACTTTC.

This chain connects TRBV19 to TRBJ1-3; the D gene is possibly TRBD1 (6 bases). Germline V CDR1 and CDR2: LNHDA, SQIVND (reference sequence). CDR3 length: 15 residues. V was pared by 7 bases and J by 3 bases, with 16 bases between. The CDR3 bases are TGTGCCAGTATCCCCATAGGGGGGGTTGGAAACACCATATATTTT. Its protein product is CASIPIGGVGNTIYF.

This rearrangement joins TRBV7-9 to TRBJ1-4, with 7 bases identical to TRBD1. CDR1 is SEHNR, CDR2 FQNEAQ, per germline (reference sequence). This CDR3 has 13 amino acids. The trim removed 7 bases at V and 7 bases at J, leaving 6 bases unmatched. DNA for the CDR3: TGTGCCAGCATCCAGGCAGGGGGTGAAAAACTGTTTTTT. The encoded protein is CASIQAGGEKLFF.